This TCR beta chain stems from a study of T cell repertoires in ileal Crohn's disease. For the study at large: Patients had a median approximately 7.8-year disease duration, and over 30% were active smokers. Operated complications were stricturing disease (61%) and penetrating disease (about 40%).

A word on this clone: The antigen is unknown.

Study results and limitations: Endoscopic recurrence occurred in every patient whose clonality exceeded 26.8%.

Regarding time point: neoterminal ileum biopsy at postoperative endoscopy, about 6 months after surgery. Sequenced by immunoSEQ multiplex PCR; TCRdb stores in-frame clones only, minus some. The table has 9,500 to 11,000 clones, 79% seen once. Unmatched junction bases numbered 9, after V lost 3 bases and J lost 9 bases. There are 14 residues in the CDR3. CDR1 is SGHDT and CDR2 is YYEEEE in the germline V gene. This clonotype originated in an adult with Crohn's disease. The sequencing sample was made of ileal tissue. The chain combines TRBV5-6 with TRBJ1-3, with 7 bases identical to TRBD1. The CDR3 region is CASSSKTGRSTIYF. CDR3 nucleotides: TGTGCCAGCAGCTCAAAGACAGGGCGGAGCACCATATATTTT.